Below are 13 T cell receptor beta chains sequenced from a single sample in a study of CD8+CD57+ T cells in acquired aplastic anemia (dated by TCRdb to between 2018 and 2020). Reads for this sample came from an Illumina HiSeq 2000. Profiling of TCR beta VDJ combinations and CDR3 sequences used genomic DNA as the template. Through fastp at Q25 and MiXCR, TCRdb rebuilt clones from the public reads, retaining in-frame beta chains. One record per CDR3 amino acid sequence lists the most common genes and DNA. The sample table contains some 170,000 distinct CDR3 sequences; only one count was recorded for roughly 60% of them. Roughly 42% of the sample comes from the top ten. Flow cytometry had shown CD8+CD57+ cell expansion in the patients selected for sequencing. Input material: sorted CD4+, CD8+, or CD8+CD57+ T cells (not recorded which) from PBMCs. The receptor set was obtained from a human donor with aplastic anemia.

The genes are TRBV29-1 and TRBJ1-5, with D possibly matching TRBD1 (5 bases). V shed 4 bases and J shed 1 base, with 8 bases lying between them. Germline V gene data show CDR1 as SQVTM and CDR2 as ANQGSEA. This CDR3 has 13 residues. The CDR3 DNA sequence: TGCAGCGTTGTCGCAGGGAGCAATCAGCCCCAGCATTTT. It translates to CSVVAGSNQPQHF.

A few counts support this clonotype. V gene TRBV2 combines with J gene TRBJ2-7; the D call may be TRBD1 or TRBD2 (6 bases each). The CDR3 runs 12 residues. The V gene's germline CDR1 is SNHLY and CDR2 FYNNEI. As DNA, the CDR3 is TGTGCTAGATCGGGGGCTACCTACGAGCAGTACTTC. Protein sequence: CARSGATYEQYF.

In its sample, this clonotype was seen many times. The V and J genes are TRBV5-1 and TRBJ1-1; 7 nucleotides match TRBD1. Germline V lookup: CDR1 SGHRS, CDR2 YFSETQ. J was trimmed by 1 base and V by 4 bases; bases with no gene match: 4. This CDR3 has 14 residues. DNA for the CDR3: TGCGCCAGCAGCCCCAGGGGGGGGAACACTGAAGCTTTCTTT. This sequence encodes CASSPRGGNTEAFF.

The V call is TRBV7-3, the J call TRBJ2-2; D unclear. The CDR3 consists of 12 residues. Germline V gene sequence: CDR1 SGHTA, CDR2 FQGTGA. The V gene lost 5 bases and the J gene lost 3 bases, with 4 bases spanning the gap. CDR3 region: CASSNDTGELFF. The CDR3 DNA reads TGTGCCAGCAGCAACGACACCGGGGAGCTGTTTTTT.

In regard to this clonotype: Sequence at one end of the junction differs from germline and may be a read error. The chain uses TRBV30 and TRBJ1-1, with a weak D call TRBD1 (5 bases). The germline CDR1 and CDR2 sequences are GTSNPN and SVGIG (reference sequence). This CDR3 contains 12 residues. CDR3: CAWSPGLTEALF. The CDR3 DNA is TGTGCCTGGAGTCCAGGGCTCACTGAAGCTTTATTT. The complete variable domain, with remaining parts taken from reference TRBV30 and TRBJ1-1, reads SQTIHQWPATLVQPVGSPLSLECTVEGTSNPNLYWYRQAAGRGLQLLFYSVGIGQISSEVPQNLSASRPQDRQFILSSKKLLLSDSGFYLCAWSPGLTEALFGQGTRLTVV.

CDR3 sequence: CASSLSGDRDQETQYF. The CDR3 DNA is TGTGCCAGCAGTTTATCGGGGGACAGGGATCAAGAGACCCAGTACTTC. The rearrangement links TRBV27 to TRBJ2-5; 9 bases are shared with TRBD1. This CDR3 contains 16 residues. With 0 bases clipped from V and 2 bases from J, the junction kept 4 bases outside the gene matches. Per germline, CDR1 MNHEY and CDR2 SMNVEV (reference sequence).

The V call is TRBV29-1, the J call TRBJ1-3; no reliable D call. CDR1 is SQVTM, CDR2 ANQGSEA, per germline. Deletions cut 3 bases from V and 0 bases from J, with 15 bases between. This CDR3 is built from 16 residues. The CDR3, as DNA: TGCAGCGTTGATTGGGATCTGTGGGGCTCTGGAAACACCATATATTTT. This codes for CSVDWDLWGSGNTIYF.

This clonotype was found many times. The rearrangement uses TRBV2 and TRBJ2-2; no definite D call. The CDR3 loop spans 12 amino acids. Looked up from germline, CDR1 is SNHLY and CDR2 is FYNNEI. Trimming stripped 3 bases from V and 5 bases from J, with 4 bases between. The CDR3 DNA is TGTGCCAGCAGTGATCTTACCGGGGAGCTGTTTTTT. Its protein product is CASSDLTGELFF.

The chain has TRBV19 and TRBJ2-7; 8 nucleotides align to TRBD1. Germline V CDR1 and CDR2: LNHDA, SQIVND (reference sequence). The CDR3 extends over 13 amino acids. Unmatched junction bases numbered 4, after V lost 4 bases and J lost 5 bases. The CDR3 protein is CASSTWTGNEQYF. CDR3 DNA sequence: TGTGCCAGTAGTACCTGGACAGGGAACGAGCAGTACTTC.

This clonotype was observed many times. J is TRBJ1-2 and V is TRBV6-6; 10 nucleotides agree with TRBD1. CDR1 is MNHNY and CDR2 is SVGAGI in the germline V gene (reference sequence). The ends lost 2 bases at V and 5 bases at J; junction bases unmatched: 5. The length of the CDR3 is 15 residues. The CDR3 region is CASSYLRDRGYGYTF. CDR3 nucleotide sequence: TGTGCCAGCAGTTACCTTCGGGACAGGGGTTATGGCTACACCTTC.

J is TRBJ2-3 and V is TRBV7-9; D gene unclear. V lost 8 bases to trimming and J lost 4 bases, with 10 bases between them. Germline loops: CDR1 SEHNR, CDR2 FQNEAQ (reference sequence). The CDR3 extends over 12 amino acids. Here the CDR3 DNA reads TGTGCCAGCCGTGGAGTTTCAGATACGCAGTATTTT. This codes for CASRGVSDTQYF.

The genes are TRBV10-3 and TRBJ1-2, with 9 bases fitting TRBD1. CDR3 length equals 14 residues. The ends lost 2 bases at V and 6 bases at J; junction bases unmatched: 4. CDR1 is ENHRY, CDR2 SYGVKD, per germline. CDR3 protein: CAISEPGQGDGYTF. The DNA for the CDR3 is TGTGCCATCAGTGAGCCGGGACAGGGAGATGGCTACACCTTC.

V and J are TRBV20-1 and TRBJ2-5, with D hard to call. V dropped 6 bases and J dropped 3 bases, with 14 bases sitting between them. Germline loops: CDR1 DFQATT, CDR2 SNEGSKA (reference sequence). The CDR3 has 13 residues. CDR3 sequence: CSAPRTSKETQYF. The CDR3 DNA reads as TGCAGTGCCCCGAGAACCTCCAAAGAGACCCAGTACTTC.